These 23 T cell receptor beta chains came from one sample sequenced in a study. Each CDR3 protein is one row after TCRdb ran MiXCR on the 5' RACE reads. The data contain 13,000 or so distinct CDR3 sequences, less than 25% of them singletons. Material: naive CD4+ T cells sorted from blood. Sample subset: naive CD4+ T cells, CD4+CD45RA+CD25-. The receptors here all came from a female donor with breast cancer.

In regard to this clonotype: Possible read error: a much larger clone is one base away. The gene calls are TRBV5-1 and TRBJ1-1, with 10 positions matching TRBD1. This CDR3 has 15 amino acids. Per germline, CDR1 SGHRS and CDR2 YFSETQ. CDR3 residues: CAGSSMDRGNAEAFF. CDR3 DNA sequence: TGCGCCGGCAGCTCGATGGACAGGGGGAACGCTGAAGCTTTCTTT.

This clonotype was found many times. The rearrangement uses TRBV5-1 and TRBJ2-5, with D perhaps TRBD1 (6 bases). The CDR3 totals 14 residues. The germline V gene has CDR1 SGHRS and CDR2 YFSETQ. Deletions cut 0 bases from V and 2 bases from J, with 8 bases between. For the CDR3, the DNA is TGCGCCAGCAGCTTGGGAGACAGGCAAGAGACCCAGTACTTC. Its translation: CASSLGDRQETQYF.

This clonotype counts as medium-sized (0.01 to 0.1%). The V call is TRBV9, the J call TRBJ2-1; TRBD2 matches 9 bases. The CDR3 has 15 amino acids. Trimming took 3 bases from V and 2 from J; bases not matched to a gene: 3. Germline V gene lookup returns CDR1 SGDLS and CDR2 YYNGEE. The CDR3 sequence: CASSDGTSPYNEQFF. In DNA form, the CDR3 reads TGTGCCAGCAGCGATGGGACTAGCCCCTACAATGAGCAGTTCTTC.

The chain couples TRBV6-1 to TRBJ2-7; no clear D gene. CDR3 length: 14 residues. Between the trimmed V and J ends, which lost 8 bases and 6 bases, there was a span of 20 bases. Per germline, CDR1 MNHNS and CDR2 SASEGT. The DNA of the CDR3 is TGTGCCAGCGTGGGGAACGGATTAATAGGCGAGCAGTACTTC. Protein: CASVGNGLIGEQYF.

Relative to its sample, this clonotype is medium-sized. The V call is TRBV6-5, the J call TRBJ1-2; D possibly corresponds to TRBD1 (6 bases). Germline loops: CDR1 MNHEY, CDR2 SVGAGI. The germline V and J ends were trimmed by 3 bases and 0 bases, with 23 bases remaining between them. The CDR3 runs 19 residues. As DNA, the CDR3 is TGTGCCAGCAGTTATCCAAGGGGGAGCGTCGGGGGCTCTAACTATGGCTACACCTTC. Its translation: CASSYPRGSVGGSNYGYTF.

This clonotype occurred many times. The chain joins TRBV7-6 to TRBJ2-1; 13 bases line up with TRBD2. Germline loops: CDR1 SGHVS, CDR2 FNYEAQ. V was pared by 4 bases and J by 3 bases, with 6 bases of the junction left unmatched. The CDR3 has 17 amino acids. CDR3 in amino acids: CASSSRLAGGGYNEQFF. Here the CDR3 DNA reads TGTGCCAGCAGCTCCAGACTAGCGGGAGGAGGCTACAATGAGCAGTTCTTC.

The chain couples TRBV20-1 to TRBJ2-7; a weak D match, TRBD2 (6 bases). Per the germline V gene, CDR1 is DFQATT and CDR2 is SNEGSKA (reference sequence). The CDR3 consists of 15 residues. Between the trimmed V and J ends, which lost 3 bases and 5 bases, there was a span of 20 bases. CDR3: CSASPPGLGGNEQYF. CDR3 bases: TGCAGTGCTAGCCCCCCCGGGCTTGGCGGGAACGAGCAGTACTTC.

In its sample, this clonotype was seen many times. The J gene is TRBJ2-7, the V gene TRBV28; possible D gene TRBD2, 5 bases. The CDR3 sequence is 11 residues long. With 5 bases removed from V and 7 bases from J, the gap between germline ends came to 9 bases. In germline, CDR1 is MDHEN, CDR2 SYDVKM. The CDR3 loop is CASSPGLEQYF. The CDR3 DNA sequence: TGTGCCAGCAGTCCCGGACTTGAGCAGTACTTC.

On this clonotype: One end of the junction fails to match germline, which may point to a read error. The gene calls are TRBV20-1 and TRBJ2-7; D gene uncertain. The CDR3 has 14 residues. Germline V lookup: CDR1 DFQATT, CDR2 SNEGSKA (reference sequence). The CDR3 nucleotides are TGCGGTGCTGTTCTCACTTCGCCTACCTACGAGCAGTACTTC. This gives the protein CGAVLTSPTYEQYF.

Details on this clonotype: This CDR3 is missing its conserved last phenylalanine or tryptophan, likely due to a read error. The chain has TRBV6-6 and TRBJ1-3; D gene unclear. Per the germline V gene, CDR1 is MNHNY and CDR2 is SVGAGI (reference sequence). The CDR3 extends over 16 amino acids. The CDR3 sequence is CASSYGRELSGDTIYS. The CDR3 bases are TGTGCCAGCAGTTACGGACGGGAACTCTCTGGAGACACCATATATTCT.

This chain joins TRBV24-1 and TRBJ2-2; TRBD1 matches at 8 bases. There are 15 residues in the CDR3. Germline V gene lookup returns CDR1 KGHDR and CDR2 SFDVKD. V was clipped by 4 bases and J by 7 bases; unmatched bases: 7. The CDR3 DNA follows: TGTGCCACCAGTGAGGGGGACAGGCAGAGCGGGGAGCTGTTTTTT. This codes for CATSEGDRQSGELFF.

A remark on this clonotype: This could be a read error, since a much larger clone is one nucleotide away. CDR3 DNA: TGTGCCAGCTCACCGGAGGCAGGGGGGAATGAAAAACTGGTTTTT. Protein sequence: CASSPEAGGNEKLVF. V is TRBV18 and J is TRBJ1-4; TRBD1 matches at 7 bases. CDR1 is KGHSH and CDR2 is LQKENI in the germline V gene. This CDR3 spans 15 amino acids.

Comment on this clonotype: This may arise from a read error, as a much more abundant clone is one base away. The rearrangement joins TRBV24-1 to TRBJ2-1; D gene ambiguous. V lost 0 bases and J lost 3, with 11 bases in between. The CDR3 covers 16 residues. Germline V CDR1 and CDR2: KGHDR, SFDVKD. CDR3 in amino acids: CATSDLRISSYNEQFF. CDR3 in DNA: TGTGCCACCAGTGATTTGCGGATTAGCAGCTACAATGAGCAGTTCTTC.

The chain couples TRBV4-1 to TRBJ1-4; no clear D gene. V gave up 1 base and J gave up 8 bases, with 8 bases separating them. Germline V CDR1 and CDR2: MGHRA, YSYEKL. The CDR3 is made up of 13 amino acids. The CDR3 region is CASSQVISEKLFF. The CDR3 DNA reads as TGCGCCAGCAGCCAAGTAATCTCAGAAAAACTGTTTTTT.

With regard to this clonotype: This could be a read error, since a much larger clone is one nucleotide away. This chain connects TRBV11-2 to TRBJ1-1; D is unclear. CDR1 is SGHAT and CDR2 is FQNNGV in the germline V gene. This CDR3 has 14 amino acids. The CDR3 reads CAGSLIHAGAEAFF. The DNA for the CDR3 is TGTGCCGGCAGCTTAATCCACGCGGGCGCTGAAGCTTTCTTT.

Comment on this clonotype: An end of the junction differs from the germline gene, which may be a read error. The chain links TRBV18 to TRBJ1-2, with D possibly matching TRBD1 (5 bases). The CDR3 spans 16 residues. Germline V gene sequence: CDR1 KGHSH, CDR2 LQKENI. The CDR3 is CASSPGGTAMNCGYTF. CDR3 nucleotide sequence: TGTGCCAGCTCACCCGGGGGGACGGCTATGAACTGTGGCTACACCTTC. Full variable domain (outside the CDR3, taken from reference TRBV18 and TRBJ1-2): NAGVMQNPRHLVRRRGQEARLRCSPMKGHSHVYWYRQLPEEGLKFMVYLQKENIIDESGMPKERFSAEFPKEGPSILRIQQVVRGDSAAYFCASSPGGTAMNCGYTFGSGTRLTVV.

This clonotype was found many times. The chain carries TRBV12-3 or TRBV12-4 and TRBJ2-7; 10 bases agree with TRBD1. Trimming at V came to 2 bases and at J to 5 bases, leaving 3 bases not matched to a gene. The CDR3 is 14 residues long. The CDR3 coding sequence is TGTGCCAGCAGTTTAAGGGACAGGGGTCACGAGCAGTACTTC. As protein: CASSLRDRGHEQYF.

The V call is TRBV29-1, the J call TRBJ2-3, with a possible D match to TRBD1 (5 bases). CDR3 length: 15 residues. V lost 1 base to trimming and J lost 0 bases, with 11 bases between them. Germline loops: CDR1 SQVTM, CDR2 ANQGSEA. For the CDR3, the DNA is TGCAGCGTTGAAGCAGGGTATGGAAGCACAGATACGCAGTATTTT. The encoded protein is CSVEAGYGSTDTQYF.

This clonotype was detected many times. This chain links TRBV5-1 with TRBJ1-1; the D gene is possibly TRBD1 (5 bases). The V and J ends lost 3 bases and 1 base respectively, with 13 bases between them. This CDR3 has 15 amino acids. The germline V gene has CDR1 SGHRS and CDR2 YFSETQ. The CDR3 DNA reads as TGCGCCAGCAGCTGGGGGGACGTACAGAACACTGAAGCTTTCTTT. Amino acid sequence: CASSWGDVQNTEAFF.

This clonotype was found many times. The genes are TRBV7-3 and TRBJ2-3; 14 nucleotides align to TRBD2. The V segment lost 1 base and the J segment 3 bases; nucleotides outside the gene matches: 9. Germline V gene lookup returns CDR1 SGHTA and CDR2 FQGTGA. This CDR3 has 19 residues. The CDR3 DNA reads TGTGCCAGCAGCTTAAGATCCGGGACTAGCGGGAGTGAGACAGATACGCAGTATTTT. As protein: CASSLRSGTSGSETDTQYF. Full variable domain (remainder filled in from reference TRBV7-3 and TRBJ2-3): GAGVSQTPSNKVTEKGKYVELRCDPISGHTALYWYRQSLGQGPEFLIYFQGTGAADDSGLPNDRFFAVRPEGSVSTLKIQRTERGDSAVYLCASSLRSGTSGSETDTQYFGPGTRLTVL.

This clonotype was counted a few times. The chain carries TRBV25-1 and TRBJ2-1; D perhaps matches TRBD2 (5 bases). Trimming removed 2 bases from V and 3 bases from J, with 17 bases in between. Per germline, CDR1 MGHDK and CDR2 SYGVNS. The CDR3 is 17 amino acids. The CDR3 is CASSEVNRLADYNEQFF. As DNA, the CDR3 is TGTGCCAGCAGTGAAGTCAATCGCCTAGCAGACTACAATGAGCAGTTCTTC.

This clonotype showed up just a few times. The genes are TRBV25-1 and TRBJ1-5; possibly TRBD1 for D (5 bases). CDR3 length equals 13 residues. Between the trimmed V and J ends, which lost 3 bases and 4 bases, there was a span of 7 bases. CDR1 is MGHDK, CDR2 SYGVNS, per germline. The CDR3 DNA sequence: TGTGCCAGCAGTGAGCCAGGGAATCAGCCCCAGCATTTT. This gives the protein CASSEPGNQPQHF. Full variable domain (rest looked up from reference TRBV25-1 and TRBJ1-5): EADIYQTPRYLVIGTGKKITLECSQTMGHDKMYWYQQDPGMELHLIHYSYGVNSTEKGDLSSESTVSRIRTEHFPLTLESARPSHTSQYLCASSEPGNQPQHFGDGTRLSIL.

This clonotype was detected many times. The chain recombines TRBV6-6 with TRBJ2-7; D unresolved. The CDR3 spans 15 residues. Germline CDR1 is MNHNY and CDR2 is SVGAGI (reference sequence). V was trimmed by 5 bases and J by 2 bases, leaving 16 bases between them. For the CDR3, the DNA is TGTGCCAGCAGTCTCGGACGTTTACCCACCTACGAGCAGTACTTC. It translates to CASSLGRLPTYEQYF.